This passage covers 31 T cell receptor beta chains from one sample sequenced in a study of shared clonotypes between healthy human individuals. Profiling relied on immunoSEQ multiplex PCR, and the TCRdb table lists in-frame clones only, not all of them. The table includes about 2 million clones, 85% to 95% detected once. Sequencing was carried out using naive CD4+ T cells sorted from blood. Sample subset: CD45RA+ positively selected. These receptor sequences come from a man aged 18 to 29 in good health.

This clone was seen once. The chain uses TRBV2 and TRBJ2-3, with TRBD2 identical over 9 bases. The CDR3 is 16 amino acids. V shed 0 bases and J 6 bases; nucleotides not matched to a gene: 7. Germline-derived CDR1 and CDR2 are SNHLY and FYNNEI. CDR3 sequence (DNA): TGTGCCAGCAGTGAAGCGGGGCGGGAGGGTTCGGATACGCAGTATTTT. Translation: CASSEAGREGSDTQYF.

On this clone: Other DNA sequences in this sample translate to the same CDR3. The chain employs TRBV6-5 and TRBJ2-7; 7 positions agree with TRBD2. J lost 2 bases, V lost 6 bases, and 4 bases had no gene match. CDR3 length equals 13 residues. CDR1 and CDR2 (germline): MNHEY, SVGAGI. The CDR3 DNA sequence: TGTGCCAGCAGACCTAGCGGAACCTACGAGCAGTACTTC. Encoded protein: CASRPSGTYEQYF.

Concerning this clone: At one end the junction does not follow the germline gene, possibly because of a read error. The chain couples TRBV7-9 to TRBJ2-3, with unresolved D. The CDR3 is 11 amino acids. Germline CDR1 reads SEHNR; CDR2 reads FQNEAQ (reference sequence). The CDR3 DNA reads TGTGCCAGCAGCTTAGCGCAAGGAGTTCACTTT. It yields the protein CASSLAQGVHF.

The genes are TRBV6-5 and TRBJ1-2, with D unresolved. Trimming took 6 bases from V and 8 from J, leaving 13 bases between them. CDR3 length: 12 amino acids. The germline gives CDR1 MNHEY, CDR2 SVGAGI. The chain's CDR3 is CASRREKRGYTF. CDR3 coding DNA: TGTGCCAGCAGGCGAGAAAAGAGGGGCTACACCTTC.

The rearrangement uses TRBV5-6 and TRBJ2-3; D is possibly TRBD1 (6 bases). V was cut by 1 base and J by 2 bases, with 17 bases left in between. This CDR3 comprises 17 residues. Germline V gene data show CDR1 as SGHDT and CDR2 as YYEEEE. The CDR3 DNA reads TGTGCCAGCAGCTTGTGGTTGGGGGCAAGGGTCACAGATACGCAGTATTTT. The encoded protein is CASSLWLGARVTDTQYF. The full variable domain, rest sourced from reference TRBV5-6 and TRBJ2-3, is DAGVTQSPTHLIKTRGQQVTLRCSPKSGHDTVSWYQQALGQGPQFIFQYYEEEERQRGNFPDRFSGHQFPNYSSELNVNALLLGDSALYLCASSLWLGARVTDTQYFGPGTRLTVL.

As for this clone: A read error may account for a junction end that differs from germline. The V call is TRBV7-9, the J call TRBJ1-1, with D perhaps matching TRBD1 (6 bases). Germline-derived CDR1 and CDR2 are SEHNR and FQNEAQ (reference sequence). This CDR3 comprises 15 residues. The CDR3 protein is CASSPDRFGNAEAFF. The DNA of the CDR3 is TGTGCCAGCAGCCCTGACAGGTTTGGGAACGCTGAAGCTTTCTTT.

In regard to this clone: The junction and the germline gene differ at one end; a read error may be behind it. Other DNA sequences in the same sample also yield this CDR3. This rearrangement joins TRBV5-4 to TRBJ2-3; TRBD2 might be the D (5 bases). The CDR3 is 13 residues long. The germline V gene encodes CDR1 SGHNT and CDR2 YYREEE (reference sequence). The CDR3 reads CASSLASTDTQYF. As DNA, the CDR3 is TGTGCCAGCAGCTTGGCTAGCACCGATACGCAGTATTTT.

This rearrangement joins TRBV6-1 to TRBJ1-5; D is uncertain. The CDR3 spans 15 residues. The germline gives CDR1 MNHNS, CDR2 SASEGT. Trimming pared 0 bases from V and 0 bases from J, leaving 6 bases between. The CDR3 protein is CASSEAGYSNQPQHF. The DNA for the CDR3 is TGTGCCAGCAGTGAAGCGGGATATAGCAATCAGCCCCAGCATTTT.

The chain employs TRBV2 and TRBJ2-1; D might be TRBD2 (5 bases). The CDR3 sequence is 15 residues long. The germline gives CDR1 SNHLY, CDR2 FYNNEI. Trimming left V 2 bases short and J 4 bases short, with 12 bases between. The CDR3 DNA reads TGTGCCAGCAGTGAACGTCTTAGCGCGTACAATGAGCAGTTCTTC. It specifies CASSERLSAYNEQFF.

The rearrangement uses TRBV2 and TRBJ1-5, with 8 bases lining up with TRBD1. CDR3 length equals 15 residues. Looked up from germline, CDR1 is SNHLY and CDR2 is FYNNEI. The trim removed 6 bases at V and 2 bases at J, leaving 6 bases unmatched. Here the CDR3 DNA reads TGTGCCAGCAGCCCAGGGGGCGGTGGCAATCAGCCCCAGCATTTT. Its translation: CASSPGGGGNQPQHF.

On this clone: A read error may produce the germline difference seen at one junction end. This chain joins TRBV7-2 and TRBJ1-6, with D possibly being TRBD1 (6 bases). The CDR3 totals 18 residues. Germline values: CDR1 SGHTA, CDR2 FQGNSA. The CDR3 sequence: CASSLKVGGLSSNSPLHF. The CDR3, as DNA: TGTGCCAGCAGCTTAAAAGTGGGGGGGCTCTCCTCTAATTCACCCCTCCACTTT.

Concerning this clone: The germline gene is not matched at one end of the junction; a read error may be the cause. V and J are TRBV7-7 and TRBJ2-7, with 7 bases that match TRBD2. Germline V gene lookup returns CDR1 SSHAT and CDR2 FNYEAQ (reference sequence). This CDR3 spans 18 amino acids. The CDR3 sequence: CASSLLVWLASGVYEQYF. The CDR3 DNA is TGTGCTAGCAGCTTATTAGTTTGGTTGGCTAGCGGAGTCTACGAGCAGTACTTC.

The chain joins TRBV6-5 to TRBJ1-1; TRBD1 is a possible D gene (6 bases). The CDR3 covers 12 residues. Trimming shortened V by 8 bases and J by 3 bases, and 10 bases separated the two germline ends. Germline CDR1 MNHEY, CDR2 SVGAGI. CDR3 nucleotide sequence: TGTGCCAGCGCAAGGGGGGACACTGAAGCTTTCTTT. Amino acids: CASARGDTEAFF.

The table lists this clone with a count of one. The V call is TRBV11-2, the J call TRBJ2-7; D ambiguous. Germline V gene sequence: CDR1 SGHAT, CDR2 FQNNGV. The CDR3 runs to 13 residues. V lost 1 base and J lost 1, with 5 bases in between. The CDR3 here is CASSLVASYEQYF. DNA for the CDR3: TGTGCCAGCAGCTTAGTGGCATCCTACGAGCAGTACTTC.

The CDR3 protein is CASSPRHLNTGELFF. CDR3 DNA sequence: TGTGCCAGCTCACCGCGCCATTTGAACACCGGGGAGCTGTTTTTT. The chain has TRBV18 and TRBJ2-2; D gene uncertain. The CDR3 is made up of 15 amino acids. Germline loops: CDR1 KGHSH, CDR2 LQKENI. With 3 bases removed from V and 1 base from J, the gap between germline ends came to 9 bases.

V and J are TRBV19 and TRBJ2-3; D is unresolved. This CDR3 has 13 amino acids. The germline CDR1 and CDR2 sequences are LNHDA and SQIVND (reference sequence). Trimming removed 2 bases at V and 2 bases at J, with 5 bases between. CDR3 nucleotides: TGTGCCAGTAGTATACAGTTCACAGATACGCAGTATTTT. Amino acids: CASSIQFTDTQYF.

The chain couples TRBV5-6 to TRBJ2-3; a weak D match, TRBD2 (5 bases). Germline-derived CDR1 and CDR2 are SGHDT and YYEEEE. Trimming left V 2 bases short and J 2 bases short, with 12 bases between. The CDR3 sequence is 15 residues long. The CDR3 sequence: CASSFLTGNTDTQYF. DNA for the CDR3: TGTGCCAGCAGCTTTTTGACGGGAAACACAGATACGCAGTATTTT.

To note about this clone: The junction and the germline gene differ at one end; a read error may be behind it. V usage is TRBV7-7 and J usage is TRBJ1-1; D unclear. The CDR3 has 16 residues. Germline CDR1 and CDR2: SSHAT and FNYEAQ (reference sequence). The CDR3, as DNA: TGTGCTAGCAGCTTAGCAGGAGGACGTGCGAACACTGAAGCTTTCTTT. This codes for CASSLAGGRANTEAFF.

V is TRBV6-5 and J is TRBJ2-2, with D hard to call. The V gene lost 2 bases and the J gene lost 2 bases, with 6 bases spanning the gap. Germline CDR1 is MNHEY and CDR2 is SVGAGI. The CDR3 runs 14 residues. The CDR3 coding sequence is TGTGCCAGCAGTTACCATACTAACACCGGGGAGCTGTTTTTT. Translating gives CASSYHTNTGELFF.

V and J are TRBV10-2 and TRBJ2-3; TRBD2 is a possible D gene (5 bases). The germline V and J ends were trimmed by 8 bases and 6 bases, with 15 bases remaining between them. This CDR3 spans 13 amino acids. Germline CDR1 WSHSY, CDR2 SAAADI. The CDR3 loop reads CASGLPIRDTQYF. The CDR3 DNA follows: TGCGCCAGCGGACTTCCCATTCGGGATACGCAGTATTTT.

Concerning this clone: The identical CDR3 is also encoded by other nucleotide sequences in the sample. The V gene is TRBV5-1, the J gene TRBJ2-7, with no clear D. The germline V gene encodes CDR1 SGHRS and CDR2 YFSETQ. The CDR3 has 12 residues. Deletions cut 1 base from V and 6 bases from J, with 8 bases between. CDR3 amino acids: CASSLSLSEQYF. The CDR3 coding sequence is TGCGCCAGCAGCTTGTCTCTTAGCGAGCAGTACTTC. Full variable domain (rest looked up from reference TRBV5-1 and TRBJ2-7): KAGVTQTPRYLIKTRGQQVTLSCSPISGHRSVSWYQQTPGQGLQFLFEYFSETQRNKGNFPGRFSGRQFSNSRSEMNVSTLELGDSALYLCASSLSLSEQYFGPGTRLTVT.

This sequence joins TRBV2 and TRBJ1-2; D gene uncertain. The CDR3 has 13 amino acids. With 6 bases removed from V and 8 bases from J, the gap between germline ends came to 16 bases. Germline V gives CDR1 SNHLY, CDR2 FYNNEI. The CDR3 is CASSADGAGGYTF. In DNA, the CDR3 is TGTGCCAGCAGCGCGGACGGTGCGGGGGGCTACACCTTC.

The J gene is TRBJ2-7, the V gene TRBV28; tentative D call: TRBD1 (5 bases). This CDR3 region has 14 residues. Trimming removed 4 bases at V and 0 bases at J, with 10 bases between. Per the germline V gene, CDR1 is MDHEN and CDR2 is SYDVKM. The CDR3 DNA follows: TGTGCCAGCAGTTCACCAGGGAACTCCTACGAGCAGTACTTC. This sequence encodes CASSSPGNSYEQYF.

This clone has a single count. The chain is built from TRBV5-1 and TRBJ1-6, with 8 positions matching TRBD1. The CDR3 contains 15 residues. CDR1 and CDR2 (germline): SGHRS, YFSETQ. Unmatched junction bases numbered 3, after V lost 0 bases and J lost 7 bases. CDR3 in DNA: TGCGCCAGCAGCTTGGGGACAGGGATGAATTCACCCCTCCACTTT. It yields the protein CASSLGTGMNSPLHF.

On this clone: This clone may be a read error of a much larger clone one base away. Other DNA sequences within the sample encode an identical CDR3. CDR3: CASSFLNTEAFF. Written as DNA, the CDR3 is TGTGCCAGCAGCTTCCTGAACACTGAAGCTTTCTTT. The chain employs TRBV11-2 and TRBJ1-1; D call uncertain. Germline assignment: CDR1 SGHAT and CDR2 FQNNGV. This CDR3 region has 12 residues. V lost 3 bases and J lost 0, with 2 bases in between.

The rearrangement uses TRBV6-1 and TRBJ1-6; 9 nucleotides align to TRBD1. There are 19 residues in the CDR3. Trimming cost V 1 base and J 4 bases; bases outside gene matches: 11. CDR1 MNHNS and CDR2 SASEGT come from the germline V gene. CDR3 loop: CASSEGRRGQGVYNSPLHF. CDR3 nucleotide sequence: TGTGCCAGCAGTGAAGGGAGGAGGGGACAGGGTGTTTATAATTCACCCCTCCACTTT.

The chain carries TRBV2 and TRBJ2-5, with D possibly TRBD2 on 6 matching bases. CDR1 and CDR2 (germline): SNHLY, FYNNEI. This CDR3 comprises 13 residues. V gave up 4 bases and J gave up 6 bases, with 12 bases separating them. CDR3 bases: TGTGCCAGCAGTGTATTACTAGCCCAGACCCAGTACTTC. It specifies CASSVLLAQTQYF.

This clone was found once. The rearrangement uses TRBV2 and TRBJ2-7; no reliable D call. The CDR3 totals 12 residues. The ends were cut back, 4 bases at V and 12 bases at J, with 16 bases in the middle. The germline V gene has CDR1 SNHLY and CDR2 FYNNEI. The CDR3 loop reads CASSAPFGWGYF. CDR3 bases: TGTGCCAGCAGTGCACCGTTTGGCTGGGGGTACTTC.

This rearrangement joins TRBV10-3 to TRBJ1-2; D is ambiguous. CDR3 size: 11 residues. Germline-derived CDR1 and CDR2 are ENHRY and SYGVKD. Trimming left V 11 bases short and J 0 bases short, with 7 bases between. The CDR3 is CAAGPNYGYTF. The DNA of the CDR3 is TGTGCCGCCGGTCCTAACTATGGCTACACCTTC.

The chain carries TRBV28 and TRBJ1-2; 9 bases line up with TRBD1. Germline V gene data show CDR1 as MDHEN and CDR2 as SYDVKM. V lost 8 bases to trimming and J lost 8 bases; unmatched junction nucleotides: 12. The CDR3 length is 14 residues. The CDR3 loop reads CASRPGQGGEGYTF. CDR3 coding DNA: TGTGCCAGCCGTCCGGGACAGGGAGGAGAGGGCTACACCTTC.

Here the CDR3 DNA reads TGTGCCAGCAGGACAGGGGCTTCACCCCTCCACTTT. This gives the protein CASRTGASPLHF. The V gene is TRBV6-5, the J gene TRBJ1-6, with 8 bases identical to TRBD1. V was clipped by 6 bases and J by 9 bases; unmatched bases: 1. The CDR3 runs to 12 residues. Germline V lookup: CDR1 MNHEY, CDR2 SVGAGI.